This TCR beta chain was identified in a study of T cell responses to AZD1222 COVID-19 vaccine. Assay used: immunoSEQ multiplex PCR; TCRdb lists only in-frame clones, some missing. The table shows around 220,000 clones, with roughly 94% occurring only once. Germline lookup yields CDR1 SGHRS and CDR2 YFSETQ. This CDR3 has 12 amino acids. V was shortened by 0 bases and J by 9 bases, with 7 bases between the two germline ends. The clonotype was recovered from an adult who received the MenACWY meningococcal vaccine as a control. This chain joins TRBV5-1 and TRBJ2-1, with D perhaps assigned TRBD1 or TRBD2 (5 bases each). The material sequenced was peripheral blood, taken 28 days after the second dose of the MenACWY control vaccine. DNA for the CDR3: TGCGCCAGCAGCTTGGAGGGGACTGAGCAGTTCTTC. This sequence encodes CASSLEGTEQFF.